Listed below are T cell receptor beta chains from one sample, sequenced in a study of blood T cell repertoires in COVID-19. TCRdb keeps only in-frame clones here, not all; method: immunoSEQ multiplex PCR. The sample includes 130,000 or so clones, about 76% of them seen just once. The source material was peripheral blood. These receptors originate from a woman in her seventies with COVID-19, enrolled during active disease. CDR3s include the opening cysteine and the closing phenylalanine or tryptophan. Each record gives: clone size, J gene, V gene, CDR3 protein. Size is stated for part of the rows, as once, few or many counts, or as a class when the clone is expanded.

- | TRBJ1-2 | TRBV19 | CASSVVFYGYTF
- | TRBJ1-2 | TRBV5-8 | CASERGRGYGYTF
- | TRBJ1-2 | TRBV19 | CASSTAPERGYTF
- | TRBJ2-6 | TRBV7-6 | CASSPIAGGFSGANVLTF
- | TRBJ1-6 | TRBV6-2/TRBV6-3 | CASSYLNSPLHF
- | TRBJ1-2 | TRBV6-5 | CASSYRGTGYTF
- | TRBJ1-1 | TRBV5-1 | CASSLGGVLTGNTEAFF
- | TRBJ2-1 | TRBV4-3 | CASSQDPGAHNEQFF
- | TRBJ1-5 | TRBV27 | CASSTAGQGAGRPQHF
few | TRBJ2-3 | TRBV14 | CASSLQLASTDTQYF
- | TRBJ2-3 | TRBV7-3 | CASSQAGGSTDTQYF
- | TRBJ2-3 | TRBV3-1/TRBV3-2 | CASSQVGGATDTQYF
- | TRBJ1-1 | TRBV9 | CASSVEAGADTEAFF